These 10 T cell receptor beta chains were sequenced from one sample in a study of cytomegalovirus exposure and HLA in healthy donors. Both 60 Vbeta primers and 13 Jbeta primers went into the PCR. Clones were read by immunoSEQ multiplex PCR, and TCRdb kept only the in-frame ones, dropping some. This table has 180,000 or so clones, about 80% appearing once. Material: PBMCs. These receptors originate from a man between 35 and 55 years old in good health and CMV-seronegative.

V usage is TRBV10-3 and J usage is TRBJ2-2, with a possible D match to TRBD2 (6 bases). The CDR3 sequence is 13 residues long. V was pared by 11 bases and J by 6 bases, with 16 bases between. The germline V gene has CDR1 ENHRY and CDR2 SYGVKD. The CDR3 loop is CAPLEGSAGELFF. The CDR3 nucleotides read TGTGCCCCATTGGAGGGGTCGGCCGGGGAGCTGTTTTTT.

The chain recombines TRBV15 with TRBJ2-7; a weak D match, TRBD1 (5 bases). V lost 0 bases and J 5 bases, leaving 11 bases between the germline ends. The germline V gene has CDR1 LNHNV and CDR2 YYDKDF (reference sequence). The CDR3 covers 14 residues. DNA for the CDR3: TGTGCCACCAGCAGAGAAGGCAGGGTCCACGAGCAGTACTTC. As protein: CATSREGRVHEQYF.

This clone was observed a single time. The rearrangement links TRBV27 to TRBJ1-1; weak D call: TRBD1 (6 bases). The ends were cut back, 6 bases at V and 0 bases at J, with 23 bases in the middle. The CDR3 sequence is 18 residues long. Germline assignment: CDR1 MNHEY and CDR2 SMNVEV (reference sequence). The CDR3 is CASSLQGFRRTLNTEAFF. As DNA, the CDR3 is TGTGCCAGCAGCCTACAGGGATTTCGCCGCACATTGAACACTGAAGCTTTCTTT.

The J gene is TRBJ2-4, the V gene TRBV9; D possibly corresponds to TRBD1 (6 bases). The V gene lost 4 bases and the J gene lost 0 bases, with 14 bases spanning the gap. Germline V gives CDR1 SGDLS, CDR2 YYNGEE. The CDR3 runs 16 residues. This chain's CDR3 is CASSYRQDLAKNIQYF. CDR3 DNA sequence: TGTGCCAGCAGCTACCGACAGGACCTAGCCAAAAACATTCAGTACTTC. Full variable domain (outside the CDR3, taken from reference TRBV9 and TRBJ2-4): DSGVTQTPKHLITATGQRVTLRCSPRSGDLSVYWYQQSLDQGLQFLIQYYNGEERAKGNILERFSAQQFPDLHSELNLSSLELGDSALYFCASSYRQDLAKNIQYFGAGTRLSVL.

J is TRBJ1-5 and V is TRBV4-3; D gene ambiguous. Trimming took off 0 bases at V and 4 bases at J, with 10 bases between the two ends. In germline, CDR1 is LGHNA, CDR2 YSLEER. This CDR3 has 15 residues. The CDR3 sequence: CASSQENSGNQPQHF. As DNA, the CDR3 is TGCGCCAGCAGCCAAGAAAATTCGGGAAATCAGCCCCAGCATTTT.

This clone was seen once. The genes are TRBV7-9 and TRBJ1-2; no reliable D call. Germline V gene lookup returns CDR1 SEHNR and CDR2 FQNEAQ (reference sequence). This CDR3 has 13 amino acids. Trimming pared 2 bases from V and 8 bases from J, leaving 12 bases between. DNA for the CDR3: TGTGCCAGCAGCTTAACATCCGCCGTGGGCTACACCTTC. Its protein product is CASSLTSAVGYTF.

J is TRBJ2-7 and V is TRBV7-3, with 12 positions matching TRBD1. The V gene's germline CDR1 is SGHTA and CDR2 FQGTGA. The CDR3 is made up of 18 amino acids. V shed 3 bases, J shed 2 bases, and the junction held 11 bases outside the gene matches. The CDR3 region is CASSFPGQGASGPYEQYF. DNA of the CDR3: TGTGCCAGCAGCTTCCCGGGACAGGGGGCGTCTGGCCCCTACGAGCAGTACTTC.

The rearrangement joins TRBV9 to TRBJ2-1, with 7 bases that match TRBD1. V shed 3 bases, J shed 2 bases, and the junction held 2 bases outside the gene matches. The V gene's germline CDR1 is SGDLS and CDR2 YYNGEE. The CDR3 is 14 amino acids. CDR3 in DNA: TGTGCCAGCAGCGCCCAGGGGGCCTACAATGAGCAGTTCTTC. Protein product: CASSAQGAYNEQFF.

This rearrangement joins TRBV2 to TRBJ2-7; the D gene is possibly TRBD1 (5 bases). This CDR3 spans 14 amino acids. Germline CDR1 reads SNHLY; CDR2 reads FYNNEI. The ends were cut back, 3 bases at V and 3 bases at J, with 12 bases in the middle. The CDR3 coding sequence is TGTGCCAGCAGTGAGGGCAGGGCGAACTACGAGCAGTACTTC. Translating gives CASSEGRANYEQYF.

The chain couples TRBV28 to TRBJ2-7; D remains ambiguous. V gave up 3 bases and J gave up 3 bases, with 6 bases separating them. Looked up from germline, CDR1 is MDHEN and CDR2 is SYDVKM. This CDR3 spans 12 amino acids. In DNA, the CDR3 is TGTGCCAGCAGTTTTTCCTACTACGAGCAGTACTTC. Translation: CASSFSYYEQYF. The full variable domain, completed using reference TRBV28 and TRBJ2-7, is DVKVTQSSRYLVKRTGEKVFLECVQDMDHENMFWYRQDPGLGLRLIYFSYDVKMKEKGDIPEGYSVSREKKERFSLILESASTNQTSMYLCASSFSYYEQYFGPGTRLTVT.